This T cell receptor beta chain was sequenced for a study of shared clonotypes between healthy human individuals. Study-wide results and caveats: The rarefaction results pointed to incomplete sorted-subset sequencing despite large depth. Between a handful of donors, naive CD4 clonotypes were shared at a level of about 5%. Limited genetic and exposure-history diversity came from having few donors.

The germline V and J ends were trimmed by 3 bases and 4 bases, with 12 bases remaining between them. Germline lookup yields CDR1 MNHEY and CDR2 SMNVEV (reference sequence). This CDR3 spans 14 amino acids. Template for every sorted-subset replicate PCR totaled roughly 200 ng DNA, roughly 30,000 T cell genomes. Repertoires were generated with immunoSEQ multiplex PCR, while TCRdb's copy carries only in-frame clones and drops some. The profile shows 2,500,000 or so clones, roughly nine tenths of them singletons. As to this clone: Antigen: not known.

The specimen was naive CD4+ T cells sorted from blood. Regarding subset: CD45RA+ positively selected. This receptor was identified in a man aged 18-30 years in good health. The chain is built from TRBV27 and TRBJ2-5; D perhaps matches TRBD1 (7 bases). CDR3 DNA: TGTGCCAGCAGTTTTCACAGGGGAGGAGAGACCCAGTACTTC. Its protein product is CASSFHRGGETQYF.